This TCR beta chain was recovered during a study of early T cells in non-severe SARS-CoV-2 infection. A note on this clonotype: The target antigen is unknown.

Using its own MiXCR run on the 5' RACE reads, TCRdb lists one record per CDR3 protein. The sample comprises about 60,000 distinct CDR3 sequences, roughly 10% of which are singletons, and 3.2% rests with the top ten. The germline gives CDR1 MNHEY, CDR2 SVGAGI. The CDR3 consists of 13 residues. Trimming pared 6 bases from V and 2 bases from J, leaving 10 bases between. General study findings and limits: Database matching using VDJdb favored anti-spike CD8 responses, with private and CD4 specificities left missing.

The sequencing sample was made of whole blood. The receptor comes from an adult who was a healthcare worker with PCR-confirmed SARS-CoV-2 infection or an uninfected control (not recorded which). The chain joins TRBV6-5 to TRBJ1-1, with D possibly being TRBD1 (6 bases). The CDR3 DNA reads TGTGCCAGCAGAAGGGGGGTAAACACTGAAGCTTTCTTT. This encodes CASRRGVNTEAFF.